This entry lists 25 T cell receptor beta chains sequenced from one sample in a study of T cells in Graves' hyperthyroidism and ophthalmopathy. Amplified TCR beta CDR3 regions came from RNA transcripts. The TCR CDR3 first-round RT-PCR relied on the HTBI primer set. TCRdb reanalysed the multiplex PCR reads using MiXCR and keeps one entry per CDR3 protein. This sample has hundreds of thousands of distinct CDR3 sequences, with 14% to 15% found just once. Source material: blood. These receptors were collected from a young man with Graves' ophthalmopathy.

This clonotype occurred many times. V and J are TRBV12-3 or TRBV12-4 and TRBJ2-1, with D perhaps TRBD2 (6 bases). The CDR3 extends over 15 amino acids. V shed 1 base and J shed 1 base, with 8 bases lying between them. DNA of the CDR3: TGTGCCAGCAGTTTAGGGGCGGGGTCCTACAATGAGCAGTTCTTC. The encoded protein is CASSLGAGSYNEQFF.

This clonotype was observed many times. V is TRBV27 and J is TRBJ2-5; D could derive from TRBD1 or TRBD2 (7 bases each). Trimming took off 6 bases at V and 1 base at J, with 15 bases between the two ends. The CDR3 totals 15 residues. Germline V gene data show CDR1 as MNHEY and CDR2 as SMNVEV (reference sequence). The CDR3 loop is CASRGRGGPQETQYF. The CDR3 bases are TGTGCCAGCAGGGGCAGGGGGGGCCCCCAAGAGACCCAGTACTTC.

This clonotype was seen at least ten times. This rearrangement joins TRBV5-1 to TRBJ1-2; TRBD1 agrees at 7 bases. CDR3 length: 15 residues. V lost 6 bases, J lost 7 bases, and 15 bases stayed unmatched. CDR1 and CDR2 (germline): SGHRS, YFSETQ. DNA of the CDR3: TGCGCCAGCACTCTATTACCTGAGGGGGCACGTGGCTACACCTTC. It translates to CASTLLPEGARGYTF.

In its sample, this clonotype was seen many times. The chain links TRBV11-2 to TRBJ2-7; 8 bases fit TRBD1. This CDR3 has 16 amino acids. CDR1 is SGHAT, CDR2 FQNNGV, per germline. Trimming cost V 5 bases and J 0 bases; bases outside gene matches: 9. The CDR3 DNA reads TGTGCCAGCAGCCAACAGGACAGGGCCTACTCCTACGAGCAGTACTTC. Amino acid sequence: CASSQQDRAYSYEQYF.

This clonotype was seen repeatedly, ten times or more. This chain uses TRBV20-1 with TRBJ1-1; a weak D match, TRBD1 (6 bases). CDR3 length: 14 amino acids. Trimming took 3 bases from V and 4 from J, leaving 15 bases between them. Germline V CDR1 and CDR2: DFQATT, SNEGSKA (reference sequence). The CDR3: CSASEISRGTEAFF. The CDR3 nucleotides read TGCAGTGCTAGTGAGATATCCAGGGGCACTGAAGCTTTCTTT.

This clonotype was seen many times. For the CDR3, the DNA is TGCAGTGCTAGCGGACCGGGCGTGGTCATTCAGTACTTC. The encoded protein is CSASGPGVVIQYF. V is TRBV20-1 and J is TRBJ2-4; D remains unclear. V was cut by 3 bases and J by 9 bases, with 15 bases left in between. The CDR3 length is 13 residues. The germline V gene encodes CDR1 DFQATT and CDR2 SNEGSKA (reference sequence).

This rearrangement joins TRBV20-1 to TRBJ1-1; tentatively, D is TRBD1 (6 bases). Trimming shortened V by 6 bases and J by 4 bases, and 15 bases separated the two germline ends. The CDR3 length is 13 residues. Germline lookup yields CDR1 DFQATT and CDR2 SNEGSKA (reference sequence). CDR3 DNA: TGCAGTGCCAAGGTGGGGGCGGGCACTGAAGCTTTCTTT. It translates to CSAKVGAGTEAFF.

This clonotype has a count of ten or more. This chain uses TRBV30 with TRBJ2-5, with no clear D. Germline values: CDR1 GTSNPN, CDR2 SVGIG (reference sequence). This CDR3 spans 11 amino acids. The V and J ends lost 0 bases and 5 bases respectively, with 4 bases between them. The CDR3 loop reads CAWSVTETQYF. CDR3 in DNA: TGTGCCTGGAGTGTAACCGAGACCCAGTACTTC.

The chain links TRBV29-1 to TRBJ1-4; TRBD1 aligns across 12 bases. The CDR3 extends over 15 amino acids. Germline values: CDR1 SQVTM, CDR2 ANQGSEA. After removal of 7 bases from V and 8 bases from J, the junction contained 11 bases not matched to a gene. The CDR3 nucleotides read TGCAGCGCATATGGGACAGGGGGCGCCGGAGAAAAACTGTTTTTT. Its protein product is CSAYGTGGAGEKLFF.

This clonotype occurred many times. The CDR3 nucleotides are TGCAGTGCTAGAGACCAGGGACGCCCTAATTCACCCCTCCACTTT. Translated, it gives CSARDQGRPNSPLHF. The J gene is TRBJ1-6, the V gene TRBV20-1, with a tentative D call TRBD1 (5 bases). The ends were cut back, 0 bases at V and 6 bases at J, with 12 bases in the middle. This CDR3 spans 15 amino acids. CDR1 is DFQATT and CDR2 is SNEGSKA in the germline V gene (reference sequence).

The sample holds many counts of this clonotype. The chain employs TRBV2 and TRBJ2-7; TRBD2 matches 16 bases. This CDR3 contains 21 residues. V lost 4 bases and J lost 0; bases outside the gene matches: 15. CDR1 and CDR2 from the germline V gene are SNHLY and FYNNEI. CDR3 nucleotides: TGTGCCAGCAGTGCTTTCCTCCCCGGGACTAGCGGGAGGGATAGCTCCTACGAGCAGTACTTC. Translating gives CASSAFLPGTSGRDSSYEQYF.

In its sample, this clonotype was seen once. A much larger clone sits a single nucleotide away, making a read error possible. CDR3 nucleotides: TGCAGTGCTAGTAGGACCTACGAGCGGTACTTC. Protein sequence: CSASRTYERYF. The genes are TRBV20-1 and TRBJ2-7, with unresolved D. The CDR3 runs to 11 residues. Per the germline V gene, CDR1 is DFQATT and CDR2 is SNEGSKA (reference sequence).

This clonotype was detected only a few times. The CDR3 protein is CASSLRGRHYEQYF. CDR3 nucleotide sequence: TGTGCCAGCAGTTTACGAGGACGACACTACGAGCAGTACTTC. V gene TRBV27 combines with J gene TRBJ2-7; no clear D gene. This CDR3 is built from 14 residues. V was trimmed by 2 bases and J by 3 bases, leaving 11 bases between them. Germline lookup yields CDR1 MNHEY and CDR2 SMNVEV (reference sequence).

This clonotype was picked up many times. The chain couples TRBV2 to TRBJ1-5; D is unresolved. Germline CDR1 and CDR2: SNHLY and FYNNEI. The CDR3 sequence is 15 residues long. V lost 3 bases, J lost 3 bases, and 12 bases lay in between. The CDR3 nucleotides are TGTGCCAGCAGTGATCGGAGAGACTACAATCAGCCCCAGCATTTT. As protein: CASSDRRDYNQPQHF.

This clonotype occurred many times. This chain links TRBV12-3 or TRBV12-4 with TRBJ2-4; D is unclear. The CDR3 consists of 16 residues. V shed 3 bases and J shed 0 bases, with 12 bases lying between them. The CDR3 DNA follows: TGTGCCAGCAGTTTCTATGCCGTCTTAGCCAAAAACATTCAGTACTTC. This codes for CASSFYAVLAKNIQYF.

This clonotype was picked up many times. The V gene is TRBV20-1, the J gene TRBJ1-5; TRBD1 agrees at 9 bases. The CDR3 has 14 amino acids. CDR1 is DFQATT, CDR2 SNEGSKA, per germline (reference sequence). CDR3 DNA: TGCAGCACCCTAAGGACAGGGGCTGGTCAGCCCCAGCATTTT. Translated: CSTLRTGAGQPQHF.

This clonotype was counted between two and nine times. V usage is TRBV2 and J usage is TRBJ1-6; tentatively, D is TRBD1 (5 bases). Looked up from germline, CDR1 is SNHLY and CDR2 is FYNNEI. The CDR3 is 15 residues long. Trimming cost V 2 bases and J 8 bases, with 13 bases left between them. This chain's CDR3 is CASSEMGPGDSPLHF. The CDR3 DNA is TGTGCCAGCAGTGAAATGGGACCTGGGGATTCACCCCTCCACTTT.

The chain carries TRBV6-5 and TRBJ2-2; 8 bases are a match to TRBD1. The CDR3 length is 13 residues. The V gene end was trimmed by 2 bases and the J gene end by 7 bases; junction bases not matched to a gene: 0. The germline V gene has CDR1 MNHEY and CDR2 SVGAGI. CDR3 protein: CASSYTGGGELFF. As DNA, the CDR3 is TGTGCCAGCAGTTACACAGGGGGCGGGGAGCTGTTTTTT.

V gene TRBV24-1 combines with J gene TRBJ1-5, with 7 bases lining up with TRBD1. There are 14 residues in the CDR3. J lost 9 bases, V lost 6 bases, and 10 bases had no gene match. Germline V CDR1 and CDR2: KGHDR, SFDVKD. The CDR3 loop is CATSSTGAQGPQHF. CDR3 bases: TGTGCCACCAGTTCCACAGGGGCCCAGGGGCCCCAGCATTTT.

This clonotype was recorded at least ten times. This chain connects TRBV27 to TRBJ2-3; TRBD2 matches 12 bases. Unmatched junction bases numbered 6, after V lost 1 base and J lost 7 bases. The germline V gene encodes CDR1 MNHEY and CDR2 SMNVEV (reference sequence). The CDR3 is 16 amino acids. The CDR3 sequence: CASSLFPSGGANTQYF. Here the CDR3 DNA reads TGTGCCAGCAGTTTATTCCCTAGCGGGGGGGCTAATACGCAGTATTTT.

This clonotype has at least ten counts. The chain links TRBV12-3 or TRBV12-4 to TRBJ2-3; D may be TRBD2 (5 bases). This CDR3 spans 12 amino acids. V lost 8 bases to trimming and J lost 6 bases, with 12 bases between them. CDR3 bases: TGTGCCAGCTCACCGAGGGTGGATACGCAGTATTTT. It specifies CASSPRVDTQYF.

In its sample, this clonotype was seen many times. The chain links TRBV6-1 to TRBJ1-4; D is undetermined. Germline lookup yields CDR1 MNHNS and CDR2 SASEGT. The CDR3 is 16 amino acids. V was trimmed by 3 bases and J by 0 bases, leaving 11 bases between them. Written as DNA, the CDR3 is TGTGCCAGCAGTGAGGTTACAGTTGCAACTAATGAAAAACTGTTTTTT. It is translated as CASSEVTVATNEKLFF.

This clonotype was seen ten or more times. The genes are TRBV2 and TRBJ1-5; 7 bases line up with TRBD1. The CDR3 contains 16 residues. V gave up 10 bases and J gave up 6 bases; unmatched junction bases: 18. Per the germline V gene, CDR1 is SNHLY and CDR2 is FYNNEI. The CDR3 DNA follows: TGTGCCAACCTGGCCCCCCGATACAGGGGCCCTCAGCCCCAGCATTTT. It encodes CANLAPRYRGPQPQHF.

A few counts support this clonotype. This chain links TRBV10-1 with TRBJ1-2; D uncertain. Germline CDR1 is WNHNN and CDR2 is SYGVQD (reference sequence). V was pared by 5 bases and J by 4 bases, with 14 bases between. The CDR3 is 14 residues long. The CDR3 loop reads CASSTMLRGYGYTF. The DNA of the CDR3 is TGCGCCAGCAGTACAATGCTGAGAGGCTATGGCTACACCTTC.

In this sample, this clonotype turned up many times. The gene calls are TRBV2 and TRBJ2-5; D not resolved. The V gene lost 6 bases and the J gene lost 3 bases, with 11 bases spanning the gap. CDR1 SNHLY and CDR2 FYNNEI come from the germline V gene. The CDR3 extends over 13 amino acids. The CDR3 sequence: CASSQTLKETQYF. The DNA of the CDR3 is TGTGCCAGCAGCCAGACCCTTAAAGAGACCCAGTACTTC.